This T cell receptor beta chain emerged from a study of T cells in tuberculosis. Sequencing used immunoSEQ multiplex PCR; TCRdb keeps in-frame clones, though not all of them. The table records about 24,000 clones, 95% to 96% of them present only once. The V segment lost 4 bases and the J segment 5 bases; nucleotides outside the gene matches: 11. The CDR3 extends over 16 amino acids. Germline V gene data show CDR1 as SGHDN and CDR2 as FVKESK. J is TRBJ1-1 and V is TRBV14, with TRBD1 matching 9 bases. The source of this sequence is a donor aged 10-29 years with latent tuberculosis or without tuberculosis infection. Sequenced: PBMCs. DNA for the CDR3: TGTGCCAGCAGCCGTTTGAACCTGGACAGGGGTACTGAAGCTTTCTTT. It is translated as CASSRLNLDRGTEAFF.